The clone carrying this T cell receptor (beta chain) appeared once. The table came from immunoSEQ multiplex PCR; TCRdb's copy has only in-frame clones and leaves some out. The data contain under 40,000 clones, over 85% of them singletons. This sample is drawn from a study of T cell changes during pregnancy in multiple sclerosis. The receptor was isolated from a female donor with multiple sclerosis, enrolled in a pregnancy study. The sequenced sample was CD4+ T cells from peripheral blood mononuclear cells, obtained before pregnancy.

In nucleotides, the CDR3 is TGTGCCAGCAGCAGAAGACTAGTCTCCGATACGCAGTATTTT. It encodes CASSRRLVSDTQYF. The J gene is TRBJ2-3, the V gene TRBV11-2; a weak D match, TRBD2 (6 bases). Germline-derived CDR1 and CDR2 are SGHAT and FQNNGV. The CDR3 contains 14 residues. V was shortened by 5 bases and J by 6 bases, with 15 bases between the two germline ends.